Listed here are 7 T cell receptor beta chains from one sample, sequenced in a study of CD8+ T cells in alopecia areata. Indicated treatment: oral pan-JAK inhibitor, 5-10 mg twice daily. The authors extracted RNA and reverse transcribed it into cDNA as the sequencing template. This table comes from immunoSEQ multiplex PCR, and its TCRdb copy is limited to in-frame clones, with some not included. The sample has 200,000 to 250,000 clones; under 70% are singletons. Specimen: CD4+ T cells sorted from blood, collected at week 4, from a patient treated with tofacitinib. The receptors derive from a human donor with alopecia areata.

This chain links TRBV12-5 with TRBJ2-1; D is unclear. The CDR3 consists of 15 residues. Trimming pared 6 bases from V and 0 bases from J, leaving 12 bases between. Germline-derived CDR1 and CDR2 are LGHNT and FRNRAP. The CDR3 DNA sequence: TGTGCTAGTGGCCAAGCCTCGGGCTCCTACAATGAGCAGTTCTTC. It encodes CASGQASGSYNEQFF.

The chain recombines TRBV5-8 with TRBJ1-5; D is uncertain. Trimming stripped 2 bases from V and 4 bases from J, with 25 bases between. Germline V lookup: CDR1 SGHTS, CDR2 YDEGEE. This CDR3 spans 19 amino acids. The DNA of the CDR3 is TGTGCCAGCAGCTTAGAACCAGGCCCCCACGGAGCTCTAAATCAGCCCCAGCATTTT. Translation gives CASSLEPGPHGALNQPQHF.

The chain couples TRBV30 to TRBJ2-5; 7 bases agree with TRBD1. The germline gives CDR1 GTSNPN, CDR2 SVGIG (reference sequence). V lost 3 bases to trimming and J lost 5 bases; unmatched junction nucleotides: 6. The CDR3 consists of 13 residues. The CDR3 spells CAWSVGGLETQYF. The CDR3 DNA sequence: TGTGCCTGGAGCGTAGGGGGCTTGGAGACCCAGTACTTC. Looking up the rest from reference TRBV30 and TRBJ2-5 gives the full variable domain: SQTIHQWPATLVQPVGSPLSLECTVEGTSNPNLYWYRQAAGRGLQLLFYSVGIGQISSEVPQNLSASRPQDRQFILSSKKLLLSDSGFYLCAWSVGGLETQYFGPGTRLLVL.

The rearrangement joins TRBV2 to TRBJ2-3, with D possibly being TRBD1 (6 bases). CDR1 is SNHLY, CDR2 FYNNEI, per germline. Trimming removed 3 bases from V and 5 bases from J, with 12 bases in between. This CDR3 has 14 residues. The CDR3 nucleotides read TGTGCCAGCAGTGAGCAGGGGAGTGGAGATACGCAGTATTTT. Amino acids: CASSEQGSGDTQYF.

The rearrangement uses TRBV5-1 and TRBJ2-1; D not certain. The CDR3 is 13 amino acids. V lost 2 bases and J lost 7, with 10 bases in between. CDR1 and CDR2 (germline): SGHRS, YFSETQ. CDR3 sequence reads: CASSLGLGNEQFF. The CDR3 coding sequence is TGCGCCAGCAGCTTAGGGCTAGGGAATGAGCAGTTCTTC.

The chain links TRBV15 to TRBJ1-5; 9 positions agree with TRBD1. Per germline, CDR1 LNHNV and CDR2 YYDKDF (reference sequence). The CDR3 spans 15 residues. Trimming removed 3 bases from V and 6 bases from J; junction bases left unmatched: 6. In DNA form, the CDR3 reads TGTGCCACCAGCAGGGAAGGACAGGGGAGTCAGCCCCAGCATTTT. This codes for CATSREGQGSQPQHF.

J is TRBJ1-6 and V is TRBV6-5; D is unclear. This CDR3 spans 16 amino acids. Germline CDR1 and CDR2: MNHEY and SVGAGI. V was trimmed by 0 bases and J by 10 bases, leaving 16 bases between them. Written as DNA, the CDR3 is TGTGCCAGCAGTTACTCCACTAGGAGGGTAGGCTCACCCCTCCACTTT. Its translation: CASSYSTRRVGSPLHF.